Given below is one TCR beta chain in context. Its target is unknown. PCR used 60 Vbeta primers and 13 Jbeta primers. Data came from immunoSEQ multiplex PCR; TCRdb stores just in-frame clones and leaves some out. Of about 210,000 clones in the sample, about 86% are singletons; the top ten hold roughly 0.33%. These data are taken from a study of cytomegalovirus exposure and HLA in healthy donors. The study's findings and limits: According to reports, the classifier identified cytomegalovirus status with high specificity and sensitivity. The productive fraction for most TCR beta V segments was about 87% or about 30% in an earlier analysis. The study carried out a later analysis of TCR beta sequences. It associated some 17,000 of them with specific HLA alleles at a false discovery rate of 0.05.

V was pared by 6 bases and J by 5 bases, with 5 bases of the junction left unmatched. The CDR3 length is 15 residues. Per germline, CDR1 SGHTA and CDR2 FQGNSA. The rearrangement joins TRBV7-2 to TRBJ2-2; 11 bases align to TRBD2. Sequencing input: PBMCs. The clonotype originates from a woman in her 30s in good health and CMV-seronegative. The CDR3 DNA reads TGTGCCAGCAGTTTGGGACTAGCGGTAACCGGGGAGCTGTTTTTT. Protein sequence: CASSLGLAVTGELFF. Complete variable domain (other parts from reference TRBV7-2 and TRBJ2-2): GAGVSQSPSNKVTEKGKDVELRCDPISGHTALYWYRQSLGQGLEFLIYFQGNSAPDKSGLPSDRFSAERTGGSVSTLTIQRTQQEDSAVYLCASSLGLAVTGELFFGEGSRLTVL.